Given below is one T cell receptor beta chain in context. This clone was observed a few times. There are no base qualities to consult, and no much larger clone falls within one base. To prepare the library, the immunoSEQ multiplex PCR assay was applied. For most patients, genomic DNA was isolated with the Qiagen DNeasy Blood and Tissue Kit and sent frozen to Adaptive Biotechnologies for TCR sequencing. For most patients, high-throughput TCR-beta CDR3 sequencing of genomic DNA was performed by Adaptive Biotechnologies. Under the source paper's analysis protocol: Adaptive's ImmunoSEQ software was the source of the TCR sequencing data for 18 patients, while a few other patients were processed with MiXCR and VDJtools. To correct CD4 versus CD8 sorting errors, any sequence found in both subsets at a frequency ratio below 5:1 was removed. CDR3 nucleotide sequences shared between donor and recipient were removed because the origin of such sequences could not be assigned. To be classed as alloreactive, a clone needed at least 2-fold expansion over unstimulated cells and a minimum CFSE-low frequency of 0.002% (template counts) or 0.001% (read counts). Clones detected in sequenced pre-transplant spleen, lymph node, or MLR CFSE-low populations of the donor or recipient were defined as mappable. The cumulative frequency of alloreactive clones was calculated as a percentage of all sequences, weighted by copy number. In its TCRdb copy, this immuneACCESS table keeps in-frame sequences only and misses some clones. Where compared with another copy, unresolved V genes explain less than half of these, and the others have no known cause. That table furnishes V, J and clone size, whereas the DNA furnished D and trimming. The sample table records about 14,000 clones; under 35% of these occur just once. Of the sample, around 3.9% is held by the ten largest clones.

Taken with the paper, the label for time point translates to: cells obtained before transplantation from donor or recipient. Mixed lymphocyte reactions plated around 200,000 CFSE-labeled pre-transplant responders with around 200,000 irradiated violet-dye-labeled stimulators and were cultured for six to seven days. After the mixed lymphocyte reaction, proliferating CD3+CD4+CFSE-low and CD3+CD8+CFSE-low responder cells were FACS-sorted on a BD Influx sorter. This record comes from a study of graft-versus-host responses after intestinal transplantation (dated by TCRdb to the early 2020s). The study in broad terms: The transplants that recipients got were multivisceral, liver-intestinal, or isolated intestinal. Every recipient was given anti-thymocyte globulin induction, followed by around three years of maintenance tacrolimus and steroids. Graft-versus-host and host-versus-graft alloreactive T cell clones were tracked in the graft, circulation and bone marrow after intestinal transplantation using bulk TCR-beta CDR3 sequencing. Alloreactive clones were identified by sequencing pre-transplant mixed lymphocyte reaction products and comparing these products with unstimulated pre-transplant donor and recipient T cells. Of the approximately 25 intestinal transplant recipients enrolled in the cohort, one of whom was a retransplant, a few patients without pretransplant specimens were excluded. Donor T cell macrochimerism was defined as a peak of at least 4% donor T cells among recipient peripheral blood mononuclear cells. Samples from a few later patients were sequenced in-house on an Illumina MiSeq with MiXCR processing rather than by the commercial service. The full study reports these points: Conclusions were limited by the relatively low number and heterogeneity of intestinal transplant patients. Early after transplant, peak levels of circulating GvH clones were associated with declines in HvG clones. High GvH to HvG T cell clonal ratios were observed in the allografts of patients with donor T cell macrochimerism. GvH clones turned up in recipient bone marrow, with some appearing earlier in ileal mucosa or blood, a pattern consistent with an intestinal mucosal origin.

The trim is 1 base for V and 0 bases for J, with a gap of 12 bases between the germline ends. From a lookup of the germline V gene, CDR1 and CDR2 are KGHSH and LQKENI. From cysteine to phenylalanine, the CDR3 is 16 amino acids long. CDR3 DNA is the only sequence kept; it has 48 bases, read in frame from the first base. The clonotype originates from a human patient who received an intestinal transplant. The chain uses TRBV18 and TRBJ1-2; TRBD1 might be the D gene, on 6 matching bases. Specimen: alloreactive CD4+ T cells from a mixed lymphocyte reaction culture, collected before intestinal transplant. Taken with the paper, the label for cell subset or site translates to: CFSE-low proliferating T cells sorted from roughly six-day pre-transplant mixed lymphocyte reaction (GvH or HvG direction). The sequenced DNA is TGTGCCAGCTCACCACTTGTCGGACAGACTAACTATGGCTACACCTTC. The translation is CASSPLVGQTNYGYTF.